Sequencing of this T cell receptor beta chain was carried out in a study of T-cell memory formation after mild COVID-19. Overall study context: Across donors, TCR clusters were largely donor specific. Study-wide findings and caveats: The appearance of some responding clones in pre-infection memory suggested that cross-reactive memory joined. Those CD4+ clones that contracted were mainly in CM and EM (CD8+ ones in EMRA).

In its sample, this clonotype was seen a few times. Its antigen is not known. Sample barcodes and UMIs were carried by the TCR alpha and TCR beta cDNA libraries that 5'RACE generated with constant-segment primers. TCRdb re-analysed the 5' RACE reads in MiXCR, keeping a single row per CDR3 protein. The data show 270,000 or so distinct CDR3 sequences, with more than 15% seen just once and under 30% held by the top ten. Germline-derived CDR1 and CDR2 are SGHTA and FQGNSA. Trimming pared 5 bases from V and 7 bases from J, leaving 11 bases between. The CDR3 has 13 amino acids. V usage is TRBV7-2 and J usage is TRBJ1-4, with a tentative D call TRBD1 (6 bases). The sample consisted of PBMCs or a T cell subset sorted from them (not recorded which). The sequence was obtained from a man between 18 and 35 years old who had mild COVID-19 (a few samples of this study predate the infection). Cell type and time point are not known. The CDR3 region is CASSRGAGEKLFF. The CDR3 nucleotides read TGTGCCAGCAGCAGGGGGGCAGGTGAAAAACTGTTTTTT.